Listed here are 16 T cell receptor beta chains from one sample, sequenced in a study of T cells in Graves' hyperthyroidism and ophthalmopathy. TCR beta CDR3 regions were amplified from RNA. The HTBI primer set was used in a first-round RT-PCR of the TCR CDR3. One entry per CDR3 protein results from TCRdb running MiXCR on the multiplex PCR reads. The table lists hundreds of thousands of distinct CDR3 sequences, more than 30% of them singletons. The specimen was blood. The receptor source for this set is a man between 18 and 35 years old with Graves' hyperthyroidism.

V gene TRBV5-5 combines with J gene TRBJ1-4; weak D call: TRBD1 (5 bases). CDR1 SGHKS and CDR2 YYEKEE come from the germline V gene (reference sequence). The CDR3 sequence is 14 residues long. V was cut by 3 bases and J by 5 bases, with 11 bases left in between. The CDR3 region has the DNA TGTGCCAGCAGCTGGGACCTTTACAATGAAAAACTGTTTTTT. The encoded protein is CASSWDLYNEKLFF.

The genes are TRBV5-1 and TRBJ1-2; TRBD1 is a possible D gene (6 bases). The CDR3 consists of 15 residues. The germline V gene has CDR1 SGHRS and CDR2 YFSETQ. V shed 3 bases and J shed 7 bases, with 19 bases lying between them. CDR3 bases: TGCGCCAGCAGCTCGACACAGGGTCAGGGGCTTGGCTACACCTTC. Its translation: CASSSTQGQGLGYTF.

The chain joins TRBV20-1 to TRBJ2-5, with D perhaps assigned TRBD1 or TRBD2 (6 bases each). Trimming took off 3 bases at V and 0 bases at J, with 11 bases between the two ends. CDR3 length equals 14 residues. CDR1 DFQATT and CDR2 SNEGSKA come from the germline V gene (reference sequence). The CDR3 here is CSASPEGDQETQYF. The CDR3 DNA follows: TGCAGTGCTAGCCCGGAGGGGGACCAAGAGACCCAGTACTTC.

The chain employs TRBV6-6 and TRBJ2-5; 7 bases map to TRBD1. The trim removed 6 bases at V and 2 bases at J, leaving 9 bases unmatched. The V gene's germline CDR1 is MNHNY and CDR2 SVGAGI (reference sequence). CDR3 length: 15 amino acids. CDR3 protein: CASSPPGRGQETQYF. The CDR3 nucleotides are TGTGCCAGCAGCCCCCCGGGCAGGGGGCAAGAGACCCAGTACTTC.

A single count supports this clonotype. The chain is built from TRBV24-1 and TRBJ2-3; D call uncertain. Germline CDR1 KGHDR, CDR2 SFDVKD. V was clipped by 4 bases and J by 5 bases, with 12 bases between them. CDR3 size: 14 residues. The CDR3 is CATSEGLGVDTQYF. Here the CDR3 DNA reads TGTGCCACCAGTGAGGGCCTAGGCGTAGATACGCAGTATTTT.

This clonotype has only one observation. The chain has TRBV29-1 and TRBJ2-5, with 10 positions matching TRBD2. Germline V gene lookup returns CDR1 SQVTM and CDR2 ANQGSEA. Unmatched junction bases numbered 9, after V lost 8 bases and J lost 9 bases. The CDR3 extends over 12 amino acids. Written as DNA, the CDR3 is TGCAGCTTAGGACTAGCGGACGCGGCCCAGTACTTC. Protein product: CSLGLADAAQYF. The full variable domain, its missing parts supplied by reference TRBV29-1 and TRBJ2-5, is SAVISQKPSRDICQRGTSLTIQCQVDSQVTMMFWYRQQPGQSLTLIATANQGSEATYESGFVIDKFPISRPNLTFSTLTVSNMSPEDSSIYLCSLGLADAAQYFGPGTRLLVL.

The V call is TRBV11-2, the J call TRBJ2-7, with TRBD1 matching over 8 bases. The CDR3 contains 15 residues. From germline, CDR1 is SGHAT and CDR2 FQNNGV. V dropped 3 bases and J dropped 2; count of bases not matched to a gene: 6. CDR3 nucleotide sequence: TGTGCCAGCAGCTTTTGGACAGGGCGACCCTACGAGCAGTACTTC. Encoded protein: CASSFWTGRPYEQYF.

The rearrangement uses TRBV12-3 or TRBV12-4 and TRBJ1-4, with a possible D match to TRBD1 (5 bases). The V end lost 7 bases, the J end lost 6 bases, and 12 bases lay between the germline ends. CDR3 size: 13 residues. CDR3 loop: CASNFGGDEKLFF. CDR3 sequence (DNA): TGTGCCAGCAACTTCGGGGGGGATGAAAAACTGTTTTTT.

The chain recombines TRBV6-5 with TRBJ2-7, with 8 bases aligning to TRBD1. The germline V gene has CDR1 MNHEY and CDR2 SVGAGI. This CDR3 is 16 amino acids long. Losses at the gene ends were 6 bases for V and 3 bases for J; bases not matched to a gene: 13. CDR3 in DNA: TGTGCCAGCAGCCAAGTGGGCAGGGGGCTGAGCTACGAGCAGTACTTC. Translating gives CASSQVGRGLSYEQYF.

This clonotype was counted many times. The J gene is TRBJ1-1, the V gene TRBV4-2; possible D gene TRBD1, 6 bases. CDR1 LGHNA and CDR2 YNFKEQ come from the germline V gene. V was clipped by 4 bases and J by 4 bases, with 13 bases between them. The length of the CDR3 is 14 residues. DNA for the CDR3: TGTGCCAGCAGCCTCCCAACAGGGCCCACTGAAGCTTTCTTT. Encoded protein: CASSLPTGPTEAFF.

This sequence joins TRBV6-6 and TRBJ1-2, with 8 bases matching TRBD1. V dropped 0 bases and J dropped 3; count of bases not matched to a gene: 9. This CDR3 region has 17 residues. Germline CDR1 MNHNY, CDR2 SVGAGI (reference sequence). CDR3 nucleotides: TGTGCCAGCAGTTACTCGACGGCAGGGGGCTTGGACTATGGCTACACCTTC. Translated: CASSYSTAGGLDYGYTF.

Many counts were recorded for this clonotype. Germline is not matched at one junction end, which may reflect a read error. CDR3 coding DNA: TGTGCCAGCAGTTTAATGGAGGGAACACCTCTCCACTTT. Translated, it gives CASSLMEGTPLHF. The gene calls are TRBV12-3 or TRBV12-4 and TRBJ1-6, with D uncertain. The CDR3 has 13 amino acids.

This clonotype was observed a handful of times. Written as DNA, the CDR3 is TGTGCCAGCAGCCTAGCAGAGTACGAGCAGTACTTC. It codes for CASSLAEYEQYF. The genes are TRBV12-3 or TRBV12-4 and TRBJ2-7, with a possible D match to TRBD2 (5 bases). V was shortened by 6 bases and J by 4 bases, with 10 bases between the two germline ends. This CDR3 has 12 residues.

This clonotype was observed once. The V call is TRBV10-3, the J call TRBJ2-5; 15 nucleotides match TRBD2. J was trimmed by 5 bases and V by 10 bases; bases with no gene match: 5. The CDR3 totals 14 residues. CDR1 and CDR2 (germline): ENHRY, SYGVKD. Written as DNA, the CDR3 is TGTGCCAGCCTGGGGACTAGCGGGGGGGAGACCCAGTACTTC. Its translation is CASLGTSGGETQYF.

This clonotype was counted a single time. V gene TRBV6-2 or TRBV6-3 combines with J gene TRBJ1-3; D gene ambiguous. CDR3 length equals 13 residues. V lost 2 bases, J lost 4 bases, and 6 bases lay in between. Germline V gene lookup returns CDR1 MNHEY and CDR2 SVGEGT. The CDR3 protein is CASSYGFGNTIYF. The CDR3 coding sequence is TGTGCCAGCAGTTACGGGTTCGGAAACACCATATATTTT.

Points on this clonotype: A junction end diverges from the germline sequence, so it may reflect a read error. The chain carries TRBV2 and TRBJ1-4, with D possibly matching TRBD1 (6 bases). The CDR3 sequence is 15 residues long. Germline V gives CDR1 SNHLY, CDR2 FYNNEI. The chain's CDR3 is CASSEWGTTNGKLFF. For the CDR3, the DNA is TGTGCCAGCAGCGAATGGGGGACAACTAATGGAAAACTGTTTTTT.